This TCR beta chain was recovered during a study of cytomegalovirus exposure and HLA in healthy donors. The V gene end was trimmed by 1 base and the J gene end by 5 bases; junction bases not matched to a gene: 7. CDR1 is LGHNA, CDR2 YNFKEQ, per germline. The CDR3 has 15 residues. Primers included in the PCR were 60 Vbeta and 13 Jbeta primers. Here immunoSEQ multiplex PCR was the method, and the copy in TCRdb shows in-frame clones only, minus some. This table holds some 170,000 clones, 82% found once. The sequence came from a girl under 18 in good health and CMV-seropositive. V and J are TRBV4-2 and TRBJ1-1; 7 bases fit TRBD1. Sequencing used PBMCs. The CDR3 sequence is CASSQVIGGETEAFF. CDR3 DNA: TGTGCCAGCAGCCAAGTAATAGGGGGCGAAACTGAAGCTTTCTTT.